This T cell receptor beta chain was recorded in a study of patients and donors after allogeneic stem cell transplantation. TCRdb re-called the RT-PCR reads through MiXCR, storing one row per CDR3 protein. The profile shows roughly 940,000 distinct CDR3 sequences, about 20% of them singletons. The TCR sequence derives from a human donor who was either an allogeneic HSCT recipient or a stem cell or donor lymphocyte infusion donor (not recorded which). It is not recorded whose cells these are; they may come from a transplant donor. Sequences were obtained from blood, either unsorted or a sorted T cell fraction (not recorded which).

CDR3 amino acids: CAISDSRGYNEQFF. DNA of the CDR3: TGTGCCATCAGTGATAGTCGGGGGTACAATGAGCAGTTCTTC. The chain uses TRBV10-3 and TRBJ2-1, with a tentative D call TRBD2 (6 bases). The germline gives CDR1 ENHRY, CDR2 SYGVKD. The length of the CDR3 is 14 residues. V was clipped by 3 bases and J by 4 bases, with 10 bases between them.